The sequence of this T cell receptor (beta chain) was determined in a study of regulatory T cells in long-lasting Graves disease. Study details: The study enrolled newly diagnosed Graves' patients on antithyroid drugs under 3 months.

This clonotype has a handful of counts. The time point denotes: newly diagnosed GD, antithyroid drugs for less than 3 months. The TCR library was made from RNA extracted from PBMCs. The CDR3 is 14 amino acids. CDR1 SGHRS and CDR2 YFSETQ come from the germline V gene. Trimming pared 0 bases from V and 1 base from J, leaving 7 bases between. Construction of the TCR beta libraries employed iRepertoire HTBI primers in conjunction with Arm-PCR of CDR3 regions. TCRdb re-called the multiplex PCR reads through MiXCR, storing one row per CDR3 protein. The repertoire consists of 550,000 to 600,000 distinct CDR3 sequences, with roughly 16% occurring once and the leading ten covering 9.5% to 15%. This sample was shared with a second study, whose subject was T cells in Graves' hyperthyroidism and ophthalmopathy.

The input for sequencing was peripheral blood mononuclear cells (PBMCs), taken at new diagnosis, from a patient treated with antithyroid drugs. This rearrangement joins TRBV5-1 to TRBJ1-2, with D unclear. The TCR sequence derives from a man younger than 30 with Graves disease. The chain's CDR3 is CASSLAGVNYGYTF. DNA of the CDR3: TGCGCCAGCAGCTTGGCGGGAGTTAACTATGGCTACACCTTC.